Below are 5 T cell receptor beta chains sequenced from a single sample in a study of blood T cell repertoires in COVID-19. Clones were sequenced by immunoSEQ multiplex PCR, and TCRdb holds only the in-frame ones, with some missing. Of around 150,000 clones listed, roughly nine tenths are singletons. The sample comprised peripheral blood. The source of these receptors is a man between 60 and 75 years old with acute or convalescent COVID-19.

V usage is TRBV18 and J usage is TRBJ2-1; TRBD1 matches at 7 bases. This CDR3 spans 15 amino acids. Germline V lookup: CDR1 KGHSH, CDR2 LQKENI. The V gene end was trimmed by 3 bases and the J gene end by 7 bases; junction bases not matched to a gene: 9. This chain's CDR3 is CASSPSQGLGNEQFF. DNA for the CDR3: TGTGCCAGCTCACCCTCACAGGGGTTGGGGAATGAGCAGTTCTTC.

This chain connects TRBV30 to TRBJ1-2; 8 bases line up with TRBD1. The junction had 14 bases not matched to a gene; V was cut back by 4 bases and J by 4 bases. Germline V lookup: CDR1 GTSNPN, CDR2 SVGIG (reference sequence). This CDR3 is 16 amino acids long. DNA of the CDR3: TGTGCCTGGATACGGGACAGGAGAATCCCATCCTATGGCTACACCTTC. Translated: CAWIRDRRIPSYGYTF.

V is TRBV19 and J is TRBJ1-1; 7 positions match TRBD1. J gave up 5 bases and V 8 bases, and 8 bases lay outside the gene matches. The CDR3 has 13 residues. In germline, CDR1 is LNHDA, CDR2 SQIVND (reference sequence). CDR3 sequence: CASADRAGTEAFF. The CDR3 region has the DNA TGTGCCAGTGCCGACAGGGCGGGGACTGAAGCTTTCTTT.

The count of this clone is one. The gene calls are TRBV30 and TRBJ1-1; D uncertain. V was shortened by 0 bases and J by 4 bases, with 6 bases between the two germline ends. CDR1 and CDR2 from the germline V gene are GTSNPN and SVGIG (reference sequence). The CDR3 sequence is 12 residues long. Here the CDR3 reads CAWSVSATEAFF. CDR3 sequence (DNA): TGTGCCTGGAGTGTGAGTGCCACTGAAGCTTTCTTT.

The J gene is TRBJ2-7, the V gene TRBV25-1; 8 bases are shared with TRBD2. J was trimmed by 1 base and V by 5 bases; bases with no gene match: 13. Germline CDR1 and CDR2: MGHDK and SYGVNS. The CDR3 covers 17 residues. CDR3 DNA sequence: TGTGCCAGCAGTCCGCGGGGGGTGAGGGCACTTTCCTACGAGCAGTACTTC. Translation: CASSPRGVRALSYEQYF.